Shown below are 6 T cell receptor beta chains from a single sample sequenced in a study of cytomegalovirus exposure and HLA in healthy donors. In the PCR, 60 Vbeta and 13 Jbeta primers were used. The repertoire was sequenced with immunoSEQ multiplex PCR; TCRdb's copy has only in-frame clones and lacks some. The data hold about 85,000 clones, with around four fifths observed a single time. Sample: PBMCs. The receptors were gathered from a boy aged 5-17 years in good health and CMV-seronegative.

CDR3 bases: TGCGCCAGCAGCCAAGGAACCGGGACAGGGTCCTACGAGCAGTACTTC. It yields the protein CASSQGTGTGSYEQYF. The V call is TRBV4-3, the J call TRBJ2-7; 9 nucleotides agree with TRBD1. The ends lost 1 base at V and 1 base at J; junction bases unmatched: 5. Germline CDR1 is LGHNA and CDR2 is YSLEER. This CDR3 region has 16 residues.

The J gene is TRBJ2-7, the V gene TRBV6-1; 7 bases match TRBD1. Germline V gene lookup returns CDR1 MNHNS and CDR2 SASEGT. J lost 6 bases, V lost 5 bases, and 4 bases had no gene match. The CDR3 is made up of 12 amino acids. The CDR3 DNA follows: TGTGCCAGCAGTAGACAGGGTGGCGAGCAGTACTTC. It codes for CASSRQGGEQYF.

This clone was seen a few times. The chain carries TRBV2 and TRBJ1-4; tentatively, D is TRBD1 (5 bases). Trimming shortened V by 8 bases and J by 3 bases, and 10 bases separated the two germline ends. The CDR3 contains 13 residues. Germline V gives CDR1 SNHLY, CDR2 FYNNEI. CDR3 residues: CASRRDSNEKLFF. The CDR3 nucleotides are TGTGCCAGCCGTAGGGACTCTAATGAAAAACTGTTTTTT.

The J gene is TRBJ1-1, the V gene TRBV11-2; 7 bases agree with TRBD1. This CDR3 is built from 15 residues. The germline V gene encodes CDR1 SGHAT and CDR2 FQNNGV. Unmatched junction bases numbered 3, after V lost 1 base and J lost 1 base. The chain's CDR3 is CASSLAGQENTEAFF. The CDR3 nucleotides are TGTGCCAGCAGCTTAGCCGGACAGGAGAACACTGAAGCTTTCTTT. Looking up the rest from reference TRBV11-2 and TRBJ1-1 gives the full variable domain: EAGVAQSPRYKIIEKRQSVAFWCNPISGHATLYWYQQILGQGPKLLIQFQNNGVVDDSQLPKDRFSAERLKGVDSTLKIQPAKLEDSAVYLCASSLAGQENTEAFFGQGTRLTVV.

DNA for the CDR3: TGTGCCTGGAGGCAGGACAGGGGTAAGAACACTGAAGCTTTCTTT. The encoded protein is CAWRQDRGKNTEAFF. The chain combines TRBV30 with TRBJ1-1; 9 nucleotides match TRBD1. CDR1 is GTSNPN and CDR2 is SVGIG in the germline V gene (reference sequence). Unmatched junction bases numbered 6, after V lost 3 bases and J lost 1 base. The length of the CDR3 is 15 residues.

The CDR3 loop is CASKYRGLGGETQYF. DNA for the CDR3: TGTGCCAGCAAGTACAGGGGGCTGGGCGGAGAGACCCAGTACTTC. The V gene is TRBV6-6, the J gene TRBJ2-5, with 9 bases aligning to TRBD1. V lost 7 bases and J lost 4; bases outside the gene matches: 10. The CDR3 length is 15 residues. Per the germline V gene, CDR1 is MNHNY and CDR2 is SVGAGI (reference sequence).